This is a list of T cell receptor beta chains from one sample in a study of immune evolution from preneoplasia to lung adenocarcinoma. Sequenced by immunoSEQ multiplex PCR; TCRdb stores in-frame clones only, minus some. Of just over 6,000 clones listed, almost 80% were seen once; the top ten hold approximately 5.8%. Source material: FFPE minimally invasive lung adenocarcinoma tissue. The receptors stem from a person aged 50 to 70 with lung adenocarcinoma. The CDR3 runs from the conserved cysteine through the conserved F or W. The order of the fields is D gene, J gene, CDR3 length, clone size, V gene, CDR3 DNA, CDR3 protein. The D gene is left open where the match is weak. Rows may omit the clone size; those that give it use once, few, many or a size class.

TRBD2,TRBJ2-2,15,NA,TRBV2,TGTGCCAGCAATCTAGCGGGGGGGAGCACCGGGGAGCTGTTTTTT,CASNLAGGSTGELFF
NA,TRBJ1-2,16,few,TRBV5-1,TGCGCCAGCAGCTTCGGGCAGGGAGGTTCCCAAGGGGGCTACACCTTC,CASSFGQGGSQGGYTF
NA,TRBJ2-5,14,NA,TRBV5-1,TGCGCCAGCAGCTTAGGGACGAGCCAAGAGACCCAGTACTTC,CASSLGTSQETQYF
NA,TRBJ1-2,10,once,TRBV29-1,TGCAGCGTTGACGGGGGAGGCTACACCTTC,CSVDGGGYTF
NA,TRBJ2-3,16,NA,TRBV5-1,TGCGCCAGCAGCTTGGAGCTGGGGGGTGGGACAGATACGCAGTATTTT,CASSLELGGGTDTQYF
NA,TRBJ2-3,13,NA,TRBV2,TGTGCCAGCAGTGATGTGGGGACAGATACGCAGTATTTT,CASSDVGTDTQYF
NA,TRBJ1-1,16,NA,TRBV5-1,TGCGCCAGCAGCTTCGGGCAGGGAGCGGGGAACACTGAAGCTTTCTTT,CASSFGQGAGNTEAFF
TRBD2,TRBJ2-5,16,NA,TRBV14,TGTGCCAGCAGCCACCTGGGACTAGCGGGAGGAGAGACCCAGTACTTC,CASSHLGLAGGETQYF
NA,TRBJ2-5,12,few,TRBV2,TGTGCCAGCAGCCATACCCCAGAGACCCAGTACTTC,CASSHTPETQYF
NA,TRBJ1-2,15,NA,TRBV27,TGTGCCAGCAGGGCCGGGCCGAGGGCTAACTATGGCTACACCTTC,CASRAGPRANYGYTF
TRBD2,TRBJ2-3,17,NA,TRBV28,TGTGCCAGCAGTCCACTGCGTAGTGCGGGAGCTACAGATACGCAGTATTTT,CASSPLRSAGATDTQYF
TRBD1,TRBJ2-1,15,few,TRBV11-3,TGTGCCAGCAGCTTAGGACAGGGTGTCTACAATGAGCAGTTCTTC,CASSLGQGVYNEQFF
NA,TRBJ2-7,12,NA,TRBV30,TGTGCCTGGAGTGTACAGTCCTACGAGCAGTACTTC,CAWSVQSYEQYF
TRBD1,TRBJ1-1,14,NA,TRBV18,TGTGCCAGCTCACTTGGACAGGGGAGCACTGAAGCTTTCTTT,CASSLGQGSTEAFF